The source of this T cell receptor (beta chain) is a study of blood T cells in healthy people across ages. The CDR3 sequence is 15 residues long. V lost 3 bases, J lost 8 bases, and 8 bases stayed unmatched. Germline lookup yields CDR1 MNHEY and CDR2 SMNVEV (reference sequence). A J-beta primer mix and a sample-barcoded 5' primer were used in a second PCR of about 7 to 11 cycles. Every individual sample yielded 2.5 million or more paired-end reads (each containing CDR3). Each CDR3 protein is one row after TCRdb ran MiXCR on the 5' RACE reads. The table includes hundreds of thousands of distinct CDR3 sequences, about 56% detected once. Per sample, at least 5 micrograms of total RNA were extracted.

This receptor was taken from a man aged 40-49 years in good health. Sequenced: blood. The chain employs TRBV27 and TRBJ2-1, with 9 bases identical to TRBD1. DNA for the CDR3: TGTGCCAGCAGTTTTCTGGGACAGGGAATTGATGAGCAGTTCTTC. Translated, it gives CASSFLGQGIDEQFF.